A single sample gave rise to the 14 T cell receptor beta chains below, sequenced in a study of a mutant IDH1 vaccine in newly diagnosed glioma. TCRdb's copy holds only in-frame clones and misses some; the assay was immunoSEQ multiplex PCR. The sample yields 98,000 or so clones, about 90% seen once. Time point defined: baseline, week 1 (first vaccination visit). The sample's treatment: pre-vaccination baseline after standard-of-care therapy. Sequences were derived from PBMCs, sampled from a glioma patient treated with radiotherapy, temozolomide or both. The receptors here all came from a woman in her 50s with glioma.

This clone was seen just once. The V gene is TRBV6-4, the J gene TRBJ2-7; D is ambiguous. V was pared by 8 bases and J by 5 bases, with 13 bases between. Germline V gene lookup returns CDR1 MRHNA and CDR2 SNTAGT. The length of the CDR3 is 12 residues. The CDR3 DNA reads as TGTGCCAGCGGCGAATGGACCCACGAGCAGTACTTC. Encoded protein: CASGEWTHEQYF.

This clone is a singleton in its sample. The chain carries TRBV5-1 and TRBJ2-3; D is uncertain. The CDR3 totals 13 residues. The V gene lost 0 bases and the J gene lost 3 bases, with 5 bases spanning the gap. CDR1 is SGHRS, CDR2 YFSETQ, per germline. The CDR3 region is CASSLVTTDTQYF. The CDR3 coding sequence is TGCGCCAGCAGCTTGGTTACAACAGATACGCAGTATTTT.

The chain is built from TRBV6-5 and TRBJ1-1, with D possibly being TRBD1 (6 bases). Germline CDR1 is MNHEY and CDR2 is SVGAGI. V dropped 7 bases and J dropped 1 base, with 13 bases sitting between them. This CDR3 is built from 14 residues. The CDR3 bases are TGTGCCAGCACCACGGGGGCCGGGAACACTGAAGCTTTCTTT. This encodes CASTTGAGNTEAFF.

This clone came up once. The genes are TRBV6-6 and TRBJ2-7, with no clear D. This CDR3 spans 16 amino acids. V lost 2 bases and J lost 3, with 17 bases in between. Per the germline V gene, CDR1 is MNHNY and CDR2 is SVGAGI (reference sequence). The CDR3 DNA reads as TGTGCCAGCAGTTACCCTGGCTCTGAACAGCGCTACGAGCAGTACTTC. This codes for CASSYPGSEQRYEQYF.

The chain employs TRBV9 and TRBJ2-1, with 14 bases aligning to TRBD2. This CDR3 spans 20 amino acids. Germline values: CDR1 SGDLS, CDR2 YYNGEE. With 2 bases clipped from V and 0 bases from J, the junction kept 10 bases outside the gene matches. The CDR3 coding sequence is TGTGCCAGCAGCGTCCCACCCGGGACTAGCGGGGGAAGCTCCTACAATGAGCAGTTCTTC. Translating it yields CASSVPPGTSGGSSYNEQFF.

This clone occurred a few times. V is TRBV27 and J is TRBJ1-4, with D unresolved. CDR3 length: 15 amino acids. Germline V CDR1 and CDR2: MNHEY, SMNVEV (reference sequence). The germline V and J ends were trimmed by 4 bases and 0 bases, with 9 bases remaining between them. The CDR3 region is CASSSADATNEKLFF. Written as DNA, the CDR3 is TGTGCCAGCAGTTCCGCAGATGCAACTAATGAAAAACTGTTTTTT.

V usage is TRBV5-1 and J usage is TRBJ2-1, with 12 positions matching TRBD2. The CDR3 loop spans 14 amino acids. V lost 6 bases, J lost 10 bases, and 8 bases stayed unmatched. In germline, CDR1 is SGHRS, CDR2 YFSETQ. The CDR3 DNA is TGCGCCAGCACTACCGGACTAGCGGGAAAGGAGCAGTTCTTC. Amino acids: CASTTGLAGKEQFF.

This clone was counted a single time. The gene calls are TRBV30 and TRBJ1-5, with D uncertain. The germline CDR1 and CDR2 sequences are GTSNPN and SVGIG (reference sequence). The CDR3 consists of 12 residues. Deletions cut 2 bases from V and 9 bases from J, with 11 bases between. The chain's CDR3 is CAWSNGGRPQHF. In nucleotides, the CDR3 is TGTGCCTGGAGTAACGGCGGCAGGCCCCAGCATTTT.

The chain employs TRBV13 and TRBJ2-4, with D tentatively TRBD1 (7 bases). The CDR3 consists of 15 residues. The V end lost 5 bases, the J end lost 7 bases, and 18 bases lay between the germline ends. Germline V gene lookup returns CDR1 PRHDT and CDR2 FYEKMQ (reference sequence). CDR3 amino acids: CASSPQGTAGNIQYF. As DNA, the CDR3 is TGTGCCAGCAGCCCACAGGGGACCGCGGGGAACATTCAGTACTTC.

The rearrangement joins TRBV4-1 to TRBJ2-2; TRBD2 might be the D (5 bases). V lost 4 bases and J 7 bases, leaving 13 bases between the germline ends. The germline V gene has CDR1 MGHRA and CDR2 YSYEKL. The CDR3 runs 14 residues. The CDR3 spells CASSLLGRGGELFF. CDR3 coding DNA: TGCGCCAGCAGCCTCCTTGGACGGGGCGGGGAGCTGTTTTTT.

The rearrangement uses TRBV18 and TRBJ2-7; 8 nucleotides agree with TRBD2. The CDR3 extends over 15 amino acids. V trimming: 4 bases; J trimming: 6 bases; junction bases outside the gene matches: 11. Per the germline V gene, CDR1 is KGHSH and CDR2 is LQKENI. Written as DNA, the CDR3 is TGTGCCAGCTCACAAGGTCACAGCGGGAGTGGCGAGCAGTACTTC. It translates to CASSQGHSGSGEQYF.

The chain carries TRBV9 and TRBJ2-7; 11 positions match TRBD2. CDR3 size: 15 residues. V shed 4 bases, J shed 0 bases, and the junction held 3 bases outside the gene matches. Germline loops: CDR1 SGDLS, CDR2 YYNGEE. CDR3 sequence (DNA): TGTGCCAGCAGCCCTAGCGGGAGGAGCTCCTACGAGCAGTACTTC. Its protein product is CASSPSGRSSYEQYF. The full variable domain, rest sourced from reference TRBV9 and TRBJ2-7, is DSGVTQTPKHLITATGQRVTLRCSPRSGDLSVYWYQQSLDQGLQFLIQYYNGEERAKGNILERFSAQQFPDLHSELNLSSLELGDSALYFCASSPSGRSSYEQYFGPGTRLTVT.

V gene TRBV18 combines with J gene TRBJ2-1; 13 nucleotides match TRBD2. V lost 4 bases, J lost 0 bases, and 6 bases stayed unmatched. This CDR3 comprises 18 residues. Germline CDR1 and CDR2: KGHSH and LQKENI. The CDR3 DNA sequence: TGTGCCAGCTCACATCCGGGACTAGCGGGGTCCTCCTACAATGAGCAGTTCTTC. Amino acid sequence: CASSHPGLAGSSYNEQFF.

The chain recombines TRBV9 with TRBJ1-3; D unclear. Looked up from germline, CDR1 is SGDLS and CDR2 is YYNGEE. The CDR3 covers 17 residues. Deletions cut 0 bases from V and 0 bases from J, with 13 bases between. The CDR3 DNA reads TGTGCCAGCAGCGTAGGGCATAGTCGGAGCTCTGGAAACACCATATATTTT. This codes for CASSVGHSRSSGNTIYF. Supplemented by reference TRBV9 and TRBJ1-3, the full variable domain reads DSGVTQTPKHLITATGQRVTLRCSPRSGDLSVYWYQQSLDQGLQFLIQYYNGEERAKGNILERFSAQQFPDLHSELNLSSLELGDSALYFCASSVGHSRSSGNTIYFGEGSWLTVV.